Below, 14 T cell receptor beta chains from the same sample are listed, as sequenced in a study of OX40 agonist ivuxolimab in advanced cancers. Assay: immunoSEQ multiplex PCR; the TCRdb copy retains only in-frame clones and omits some. The sample carries tens of thousands of clones, 84% recorded once. The source material was CD4+ or CD8+ T cells sorted from blood, sampled in a trial of the OX40 agonist ivuxolimab. These receptors were obtained from an adult with an advanced solid tumor such as melanoma, head and neck, liver or kidney cancer.

The chain is built from TRBV7-2 and TRBJ2-7; D is uncertain. The V gene's germline CDR1 is SGHTA and CDR2 FQGNSA. V was shortened by 5 bases and J by 2 bases, with 7 bases between the two germline ends. The CDR3 has 12 residues. DNA of the CDR3: TGTGCCAGCAGCCACCCGACCTACGAGCAGTACTTC. Translation: CASSHPTYEQYF.

The chain has TRBV19 and TRBJ1-1; D uncertain. Germline V CDR1 and CDR2: LNHDA, SQIVND (reference sequence). The V end lost 6 bases, the J end lost 6 bases, and 11 bases lay between the germline ends. This CDR3 contains 12 residues. The CDR3 here is CASSTSWAEAFF. The CDR3 nucleotides read TGTGCCAGTAGCACGTCCTGGGCTGAAGCTTTCTTT.

The chain is built from TRBV13 and TRBJ1-1; D remains unclear. The CDR3 length is 13 residues. Trimming removed 2 bases from V and 1 base from J, with 5 bases in between. Per germline, CDR1 PRHDT and CDR2 FYEKMQ (reference sequence). CDR3 nucleotides: TGTGCCAGCAGCTTAAAAGCGAACACTGAAGCTTTCTTT. Protein sequence: CASSLKANTEAFF.

The CDR3 sequence: CSVAGGSPQETQYF. For the CDR3, the DNA is TGCAGCGTTGCTGGCGGCAGCCCCCAAGAGACCCAGTACTTC. This chain joins TRBV29-1 and TRBJ2-5; D is ambiguous. The CDR3 loop spans 14 amino acids. Germline values: CDR1 SQVTM, CDR2 ANQGSEA. V was trimmed by 4 bases and J by 1 base, leaving 13 bases between them.

The chain employs TRBV5-1 and TRBJ2-7; D might be TRBD1 (5 bases). This CDR3 is built from 13 residues. Trimming stripped 0 bases from V and 3 bases from J, with 7 bases between. Germline V gene data show CDR1 as SGHRS and CDR2 as YFSETQ. The CDR3 is CASSLGQIYEQYF. In DNA, the CDR3 is TGCGCCAGCAGCTTGGGACAGATCTACGAGCAGTACTTC.

V and J are TRBV7-2 and TRBJ1-1; maybe TRBD1 (5 bases). Germline assignment: CDR1 SGHTA and CDR2 FQGNSA. Trimming cost V 5 bases and J 5 bases, with 21 bases left between them. The CDR3 extends over 16 amino acids. The CDR3 DNA reads as TGTGCCAGCAGCATTAGCGGGACTTCCCGAAGGACTGAAGCTTTCTTT. Translation gives CASSISGTSRRTEAFF.

On this clone itself: The sample has other DNA sequences that encode this CDR3 too. CDR3 protein: CASSLAGQGNSPLHF. CDR3 nucleotide sequence: TGTGCCAGCAGCTTAGCGGGACAGGGGAATTCACCCCTCCACTTT. The chain links TRBV7-2 to TRBJ1-6, with TRBD1 identical over 10 bases. The length of the CDR3 is 15 residues. CDR1 SGHTA and CDR2 FQGNSA come from the germline V gene. The ends lost 0 bases at V and 7 bases at J; junction bases unmatched: 0.

This chain connects TRBV15 to TRBJ2-1; a weak D match, TRBD1 (6 bases). Germline CDR1 and CDR2: LNHNV and YYDKDF (reference sequence). V was pared by 2 bases and J by 8 bases, with 16 bases between. The CDR3 is made up of 15 amino acids. The chain's CDR3 is CATSRSLGGRDEQFF. CDR3 DNA sequence: TGTGCCACCAGCAGAAGCCTAGGGGGTCGCGATGAGCAGTTCTTC. Using reference TRBV15 and TRBJ2-1 for the parts outside the CDR3, the full variable domain is DAMVIQNPRYQVTQFGKPVTLSCSQTLNHNVMYWYQQKSSQAPKLLFHYYDKDFNNEADTPDNFQSRRPNTSFCFLDIRSPGLGDTAMYLCATSRSLGGRDEQFFGPGTRLTVL.

This chain uses TRBV29-1 with TRBJ1-4; D ambiguous. The CDR3 has 11 residues. Germline CDR1 SQVTM, CDR2 ANQGSEA. The V end was cut by 1 base, the J end by 7 bases, with 4 bases between. CDR3 in DNA: TGCAGCGTTGAAGTGACTGAAAAACTGTTTTTT. Its translation: CSVEVTEKLFF. Together with reference TRBV29-1 and TRBJ1-4, the CDR3 gives the full variable domain: SAVISQKPSRDICQRGTSLTIQCQVDSQVTMMFWYRQQPGQSLTLIATANQGSEATYESGFVIDKFPISRPNLTFSTLTVSNMSPEDSSIYLCSVEVTEKLFFGSGTQLSVL.

The chain employs TRBV7-8 and TRBJ2-1, with 16 nucleotides matching TRBD2. V dropped 5 bases and J dropped 9; count of bases not matched to a gene: 4. The CDR3 sequence is 15 residues long. Germline V gene lookup returns CDR1 SGHVS and CDR2 FQNEAQ. CDR3 DNA sequence: TGTGCCAGCAGCGGGACTAGCGGGAGGGCCGGTGAGCAGTTCTTC. Its translation is CASSGTSGRAGEQFF.

The chain combines TRBV9 with TRBJ1-2, with D unresolved. The CDR3 has 12 residues. Per the germline V gene, CDR1 is SGDLS and CDR2 is YYNGEE. V was shortened by 0 bases and J by 4 bases, with 4 bases between the two germline ends. In DNA, the CDR3 is TGTGCCAGCAGCGTAGGGCCCTATGGCTACACCTTC. This gives the protein CASSVGPYGYTF.

The chain couples TRBV11-2 to TRBJ2-1; D is uncertain. The CDR3 spans 12 residues. CDR1 is SGHAT, CDR2 FQNNGV, per germline. Trimming removed 4 bases at V and 8 bases at J, with 9 bases between. The CDR3 bases are TGTGCCAGCAGCTCGGGTTTCTATGAGCAGTTCTTC. It translates to CASSSGFYEQFF. The full variable domain, rest sourced from reference TRBV11-2 and TRBJ2-1, is EAGVAQSPRYKIIEKRQSVAFWCNPISGHATLYWYQQILGQGPKLLIQFQNNGVVDDSQLPKDRFSAERLKGVDSTLKIQPAKLEDSAVYLCASSSGFYEQFFGPGTRLTVL.

This sequence joins TRBV5-1 and TRBJ2-5; 10 bases match TRBD2. V lost 0 bases, J lost 4 bases, and 9 bases stayed unmatched. Germline V gene lookup returns CDR1 SGHRS and CDR2 YFSETQ. The CDR3 sequence is 17 residues long. Written as DNA, the CDR3 is TGCGCCAGCAGCTTGGCCCCCCGGACTAGCGGATTAGAGACCCAGTACTTC. Translated: CASSLAPRTSGLETQYF.

As regards this clone: The sample has other DNA sequences that encode this CDR3 too. The gene calls are TRBV27 and TRBJ1-2, with D possibly TRBD1 on 5 matching bases. Germline V gene lookup returns CDR1 MNHEY and CDR2 SMNVEV (reference sequence). The CDR3 is 15 amino acids. Trimming pared 5 bases from V and 8 bases from J, leaving 21 bases between. The CDR3 is CASSPRDGDLEGYTF. The CDR3 region has the DNA TGTGCCAGCAGTCCCCGGGACGGGGACCTTGAAGGCTACACCTTC.